This TCR beta chain was obtained from a study of molecular identifiers for immune sequencing clone quantification. In the study overall: With replicates, the RNA of roughly 21,000 or 96,000 naive CD8 cells was split five ways and four were sequenced.

This clonotype has a count of ten or more. CDR3 size: 16 residues. Germline V lookup: CDR1 SGDLS, CDR2 YYNGEE. V lost 4 bases to trimming and J lost 3 bases; unmatched junction nucleotides: 8. TCRdb reanalysed the PCR reads using MiXCR and keeps one entry per CDR3 protein. The sample holds nearly 650,000 distinct CDR3 sequences, approximately 24% seen once. This sequence originates from a human donor in good health. Some libraries in this study had Jurkat cell RNA spiked in. Source material: naive CD8+ T cells from blood, with Jurkat cell RNA spiked in. The subset: FACS-sorted CD8+CD4-CCR7+CD45RA+ naive T cells. The chain couples TRBV9 to TRBJ2-2, with 8 bases that match TRBD2. In DNA, the CDR3 is TGTGCCAGCAGCACCCCGCCGGGGGGGTACACCGGGGAGCTGTTTTTT. Amino acid sequence: CASSTPPGGYTGELFF. The entire variable domain, with the rest obtained from reference TRBV9 and TRBJ2-2, is as follows: DSGVTQTPKHLITATGQRVTLRCSPRSGDLSVYWYQQSLDQGLQFLIQYYNGEERAKGNILERFSAQQFPDLHSELNLSSLELGDSALYFCASSTPPGGYTGELFFGEGSRLTVL.